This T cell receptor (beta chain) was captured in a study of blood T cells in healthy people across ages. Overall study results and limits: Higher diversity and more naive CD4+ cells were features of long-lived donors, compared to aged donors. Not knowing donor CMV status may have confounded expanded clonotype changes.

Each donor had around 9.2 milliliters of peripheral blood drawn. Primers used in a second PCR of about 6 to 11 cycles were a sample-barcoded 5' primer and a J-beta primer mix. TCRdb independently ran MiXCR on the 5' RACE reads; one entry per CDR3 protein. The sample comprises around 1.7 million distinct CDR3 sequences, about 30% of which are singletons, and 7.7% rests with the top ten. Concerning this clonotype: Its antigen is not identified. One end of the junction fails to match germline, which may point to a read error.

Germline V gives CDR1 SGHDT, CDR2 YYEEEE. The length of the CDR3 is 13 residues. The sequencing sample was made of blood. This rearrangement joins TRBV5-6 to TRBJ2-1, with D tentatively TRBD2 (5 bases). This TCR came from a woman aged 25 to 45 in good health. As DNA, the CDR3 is TGTGCCGGCAGCGAGGACTGGGTTAATGAGCAGTTCTTC. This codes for CAGSEDWVNEQFF. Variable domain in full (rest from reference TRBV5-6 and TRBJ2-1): DAGVTQSPTHLIKTRGQQVTLRCSPKSGHDTVSWYQQALGQGPQFIFQYYEEEERQRGNFPDRFSGHQFPNYSSELNVNALLLGDSALYLCAGSEDWVNEQFFGPGTRLTVL.